The source of this T cell receptor beta chain is a study of cytomegalovirus exposure and HLA in healthy donors. Study-wide points: The CMV antigen specificity of a few CMV-associated chains was confirmed through in vitro analysis. Investigators reported about 160 TCR beta chains as tied to cytomegalovirus.

Measured with immunoSEQ multiplex PCR; TCRdb has only the in-frame clones, and not every one. This sample has 97,000 or so clones, with about 90% found just once. After removal of 5 bases from V and 4 bases from J, the junction contained 6 bases not matched to a gene. Per the germline V gene, CDR1 is SGHVS and CDR2 is FQNEAQ. The CDR3 totals 14 residues. To note about this clone: Its specificity is not known.

Sample: PBMCs. The clonotype was recovered from a man aged 18 to 30 in good health and CMV-seropositive. The chain carries TRBV7-8 and TRBJ2-5; 8 bases line up with TRBD2. Written as DNA, the CDR3 is TGTGCCAGCAGCCTGAGGACTAGCCTAGAGACCCAGTACTTC. Translated: CASSLRTSLETQYF.